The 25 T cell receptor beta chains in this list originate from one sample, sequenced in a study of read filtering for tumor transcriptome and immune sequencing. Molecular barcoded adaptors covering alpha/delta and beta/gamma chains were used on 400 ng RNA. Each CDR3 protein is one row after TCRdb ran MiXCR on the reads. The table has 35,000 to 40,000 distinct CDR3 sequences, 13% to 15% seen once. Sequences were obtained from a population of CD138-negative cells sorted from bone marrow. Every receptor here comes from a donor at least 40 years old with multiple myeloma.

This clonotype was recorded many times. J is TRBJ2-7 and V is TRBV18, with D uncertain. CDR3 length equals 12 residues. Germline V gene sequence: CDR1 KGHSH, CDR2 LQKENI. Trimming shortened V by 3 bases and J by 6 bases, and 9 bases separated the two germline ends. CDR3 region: CASSPDGREQYF. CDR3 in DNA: TGTGCCAGCTCACCCGACGGTCGCGAGCAGTACTTC.

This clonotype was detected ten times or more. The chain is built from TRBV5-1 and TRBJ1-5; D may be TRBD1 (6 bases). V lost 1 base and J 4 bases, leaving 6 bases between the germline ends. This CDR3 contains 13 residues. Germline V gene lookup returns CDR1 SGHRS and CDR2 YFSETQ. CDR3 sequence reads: CASSLTGNQPQHF. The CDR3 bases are TGCGCCAGCAGCTTGACAGGGAATCAGCCCCAGCATTTT. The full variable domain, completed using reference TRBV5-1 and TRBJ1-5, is KAGVTQTPRYLIKTRGQQVTLSCSPISGHRSVSWYQQTPGQGLQFLFEYFSETQRNKGNFPGRFSGRQFSNSRSEMNVSTLELGDSALYLCASSLTGNQPQHFGDGTRLSIL.

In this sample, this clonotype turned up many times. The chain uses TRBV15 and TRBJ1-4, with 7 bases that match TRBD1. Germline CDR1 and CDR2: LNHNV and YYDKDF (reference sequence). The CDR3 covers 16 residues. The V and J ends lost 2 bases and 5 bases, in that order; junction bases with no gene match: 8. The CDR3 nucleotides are TGTGCCACCAGCAGACCCAACAGGGGCTCGAATGAAAAACTGTTTTTT. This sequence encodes CATSRPNRGSNEKLFF.

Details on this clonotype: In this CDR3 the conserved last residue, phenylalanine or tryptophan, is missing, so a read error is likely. CDR3 DNA: TGTGCCAGCAGCTGGGTCTCCGGGGAGCTGTTTTCT. Translated: CASSWVSGELFS. The V gene is TRBV11-3, the J gene TRBJ2-2, with no clear D. V gave up 4 bases and J gave up 6 bases, with 6 bases separating them. Per the germline V gene, CDR1 is SGHNT and CDR2 is YENEEA. CDR3 length: 12 amino acids.

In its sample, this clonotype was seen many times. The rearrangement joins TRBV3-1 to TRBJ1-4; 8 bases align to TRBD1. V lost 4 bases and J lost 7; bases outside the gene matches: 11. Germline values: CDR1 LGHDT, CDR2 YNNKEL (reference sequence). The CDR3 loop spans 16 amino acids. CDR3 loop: CASSPQGASGGEKLFF. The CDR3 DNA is TGTGCCAGCAGCCCCCAGGGGGCGTCTGGAGGTGAAAAACTGTTTTTT.

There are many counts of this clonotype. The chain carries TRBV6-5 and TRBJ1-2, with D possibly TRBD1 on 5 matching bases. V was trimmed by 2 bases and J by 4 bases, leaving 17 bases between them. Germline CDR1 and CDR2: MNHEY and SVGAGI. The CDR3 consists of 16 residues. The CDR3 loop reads CASSYGAWGGSYGYTF. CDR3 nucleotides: TGTGCCAGCAGTTACGGGGCGTGGGGGGGGAGCTATGGCTACACCTTC.

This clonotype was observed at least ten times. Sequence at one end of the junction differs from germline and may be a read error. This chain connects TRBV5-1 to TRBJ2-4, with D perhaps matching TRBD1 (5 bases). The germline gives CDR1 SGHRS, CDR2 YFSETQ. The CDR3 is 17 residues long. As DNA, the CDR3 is TGCGCCAGCACCCCCTTGGTAGGGGAAGGGGCCAAAAACACTCAGTACTTC. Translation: CASTPLVGEGAKNTQYF.

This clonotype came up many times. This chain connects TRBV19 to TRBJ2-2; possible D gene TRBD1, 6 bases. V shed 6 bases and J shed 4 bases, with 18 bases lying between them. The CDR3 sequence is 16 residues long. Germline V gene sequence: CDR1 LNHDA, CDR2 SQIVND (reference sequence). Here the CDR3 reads CASRKAGRGFTGELFF. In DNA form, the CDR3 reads TGTGCCAGTAGAAAGGCGGGCAGGGGCTTCACCGGGGAGCTGTTTTTT.

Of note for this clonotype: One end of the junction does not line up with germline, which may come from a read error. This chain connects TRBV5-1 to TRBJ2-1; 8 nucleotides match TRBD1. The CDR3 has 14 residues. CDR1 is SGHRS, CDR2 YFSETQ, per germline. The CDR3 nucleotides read TGCGCCGGCAGCTTGGGACAGGTGAACAATGAGCAGTCCTTC. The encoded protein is CAGSLGQVNNEQSF.

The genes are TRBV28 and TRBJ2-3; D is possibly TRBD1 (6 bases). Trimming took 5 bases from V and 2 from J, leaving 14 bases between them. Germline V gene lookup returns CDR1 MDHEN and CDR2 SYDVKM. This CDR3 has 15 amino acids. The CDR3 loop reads CASSPGTPYTDTQYF. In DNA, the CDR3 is TGTGCCAGCAGTCCCGGGACACCCTACACAGATACGCAGTATTTT.

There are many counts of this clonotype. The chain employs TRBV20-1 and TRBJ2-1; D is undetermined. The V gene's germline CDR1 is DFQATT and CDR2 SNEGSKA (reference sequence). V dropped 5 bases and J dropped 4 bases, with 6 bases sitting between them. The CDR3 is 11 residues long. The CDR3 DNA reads TGCAGTGCTCCTAAATACAATGAGCAGTTCTTC. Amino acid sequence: CSAPKYNEQFF.

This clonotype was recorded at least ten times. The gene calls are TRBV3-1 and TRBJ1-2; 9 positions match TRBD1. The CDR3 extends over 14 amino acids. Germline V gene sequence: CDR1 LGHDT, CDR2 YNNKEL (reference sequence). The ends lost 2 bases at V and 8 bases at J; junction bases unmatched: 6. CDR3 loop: CASSQPTGGFGYTF. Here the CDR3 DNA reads TGTGCCAGCAGCCAACCCACAGGGGGCTTCGGCTACACCTTC.

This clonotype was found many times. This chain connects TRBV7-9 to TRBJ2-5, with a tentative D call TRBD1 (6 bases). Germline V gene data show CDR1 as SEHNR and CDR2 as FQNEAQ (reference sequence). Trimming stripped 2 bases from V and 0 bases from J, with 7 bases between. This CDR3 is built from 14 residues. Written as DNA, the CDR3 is TGTGCCAGCAGCTTAAGGGACAACCAAGAGACCCAGTACTTC. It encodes CASSLRDNQETQYF.

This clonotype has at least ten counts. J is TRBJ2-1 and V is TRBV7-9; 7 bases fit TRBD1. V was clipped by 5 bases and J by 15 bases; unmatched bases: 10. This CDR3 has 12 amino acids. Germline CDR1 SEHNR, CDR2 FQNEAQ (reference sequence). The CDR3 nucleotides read TGTGCCAGCAGCCGGGACAGTAGAGATGGGTTCTTC. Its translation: CASSRDSRDGFF.

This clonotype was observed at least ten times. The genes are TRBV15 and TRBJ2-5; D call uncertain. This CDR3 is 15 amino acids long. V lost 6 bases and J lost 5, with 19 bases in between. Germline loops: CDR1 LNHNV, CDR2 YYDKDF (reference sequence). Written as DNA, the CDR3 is TGTGCCACCAGTAGACGAGCCTCGAGGACGGAGACCCAGTACTTC. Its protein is CATSRRASRTETQYF.

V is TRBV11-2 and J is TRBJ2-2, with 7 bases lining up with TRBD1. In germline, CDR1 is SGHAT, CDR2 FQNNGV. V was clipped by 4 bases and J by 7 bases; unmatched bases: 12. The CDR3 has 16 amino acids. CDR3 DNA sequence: TGTGCCAGCAGCTCCACTACGGGACAGCGTATCGGGGAGCTGTTTTTT. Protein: CASSSTTGQRIGELFF.

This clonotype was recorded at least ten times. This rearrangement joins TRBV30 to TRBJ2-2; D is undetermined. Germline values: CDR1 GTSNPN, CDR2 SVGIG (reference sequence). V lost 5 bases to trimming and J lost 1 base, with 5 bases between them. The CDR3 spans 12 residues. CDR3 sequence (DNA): TGTGCCTGGGGCCTGAACACCGGGGAGCTGTTTTTT. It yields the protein CAWGLNTGELFF.

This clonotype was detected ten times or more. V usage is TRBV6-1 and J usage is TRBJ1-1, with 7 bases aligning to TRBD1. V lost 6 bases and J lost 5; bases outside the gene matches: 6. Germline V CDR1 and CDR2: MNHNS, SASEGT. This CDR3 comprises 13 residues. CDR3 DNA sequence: TGTGCCAGCAGGGAGACAGGGAGGACTGAAGCTTTCTTT. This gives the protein CASRETGRTEAFF.

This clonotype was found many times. CDR3 nucleotides: TGTGCCAGCAGTTACGGTCTTCCCGGACGCGGGAGGTCACCCCTCCACTTT. Translated, it gives CASSYGLPGRGRSPLHF. The chain employs TRBV6-5 and TRBJ1-6, with D uncertain. CDR1 and CDR2 from the germline V gene are MNHEY and SVGAGI. The CDR3 consists of 17 residues. The ends were cut back, 2 bases at V and 10 bases at J, with 21 bases in the middle.

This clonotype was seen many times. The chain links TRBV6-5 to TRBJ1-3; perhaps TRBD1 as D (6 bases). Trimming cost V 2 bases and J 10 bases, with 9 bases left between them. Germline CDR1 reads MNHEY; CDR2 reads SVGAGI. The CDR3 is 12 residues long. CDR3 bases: TGTGCCAGCAGTTACCTAAGGGGGACCATATATTTT. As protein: CASSYLRGTIYF.

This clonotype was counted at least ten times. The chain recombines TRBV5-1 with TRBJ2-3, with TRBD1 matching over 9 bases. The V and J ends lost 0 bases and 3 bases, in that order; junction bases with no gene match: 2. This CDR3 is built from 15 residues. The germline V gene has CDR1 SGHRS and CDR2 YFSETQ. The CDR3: CASSLGDRATDTQYF. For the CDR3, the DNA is TGCGCCAGCAGCTTGGGGGACAGGGCAACAGATACGCAGTATTTT.

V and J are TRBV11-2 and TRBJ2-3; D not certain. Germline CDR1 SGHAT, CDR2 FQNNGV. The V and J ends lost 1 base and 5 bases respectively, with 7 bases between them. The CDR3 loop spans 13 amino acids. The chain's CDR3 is CASSLAPLDTQYF. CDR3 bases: TGTGCCAGCAGCTTAGCCCCTCTAGATACGCAGTATTTT.

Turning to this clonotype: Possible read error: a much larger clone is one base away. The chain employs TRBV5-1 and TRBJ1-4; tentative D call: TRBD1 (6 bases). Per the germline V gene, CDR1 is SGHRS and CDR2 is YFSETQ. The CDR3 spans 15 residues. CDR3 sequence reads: CASSSRGATNEKRFF. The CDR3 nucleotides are TGCGCCAGCAGCTCAAGGGGGGCAACTAATGAAAAACGGTTTTTT.

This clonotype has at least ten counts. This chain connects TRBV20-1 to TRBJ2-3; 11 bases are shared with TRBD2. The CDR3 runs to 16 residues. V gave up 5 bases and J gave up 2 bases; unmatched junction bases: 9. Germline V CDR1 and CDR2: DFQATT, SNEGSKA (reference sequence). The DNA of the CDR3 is TGCAGTGCTCTTACTTTACTAGCGGGGGCCACAGATACGCAGTATTTT. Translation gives CSALTLLAGATDTQYF.

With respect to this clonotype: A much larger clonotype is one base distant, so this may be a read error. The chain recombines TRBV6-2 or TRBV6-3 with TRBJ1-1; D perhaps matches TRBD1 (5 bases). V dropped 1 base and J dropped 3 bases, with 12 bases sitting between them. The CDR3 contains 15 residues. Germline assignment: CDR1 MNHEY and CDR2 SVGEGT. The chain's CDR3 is CASSYLVGRDTEAFF. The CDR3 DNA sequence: TGTGCCAGCAGTTACTTGGTAGGCAGGGACACTGAAGCTTTCTTT.